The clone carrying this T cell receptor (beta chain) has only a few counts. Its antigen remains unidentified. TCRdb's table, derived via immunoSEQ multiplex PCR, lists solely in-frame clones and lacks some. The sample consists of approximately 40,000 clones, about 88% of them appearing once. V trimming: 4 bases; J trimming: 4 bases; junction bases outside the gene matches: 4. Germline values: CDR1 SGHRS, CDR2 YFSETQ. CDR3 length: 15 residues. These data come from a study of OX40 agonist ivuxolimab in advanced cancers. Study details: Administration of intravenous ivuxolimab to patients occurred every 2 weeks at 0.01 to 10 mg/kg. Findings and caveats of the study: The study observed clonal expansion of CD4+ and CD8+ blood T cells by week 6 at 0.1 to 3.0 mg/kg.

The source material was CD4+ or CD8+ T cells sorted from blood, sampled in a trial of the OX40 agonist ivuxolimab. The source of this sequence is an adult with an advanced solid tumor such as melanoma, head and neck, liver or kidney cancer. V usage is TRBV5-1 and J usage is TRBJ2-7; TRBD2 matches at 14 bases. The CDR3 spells CASSPRTSGRYEQYF. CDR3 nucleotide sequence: TGCGCCAGCAGCCCGAGGACTAGCGGGAGGTACGAGCAGTACTTC. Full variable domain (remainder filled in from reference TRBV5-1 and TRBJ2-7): KAGVTQTPRYLIKTRGQQVTLSCSPISGHRSVSWYQQTPGQGLQFLFEYFSETQRNKGNFPGRFSGRQFSNSRSEMNVSTLELGDSALYLCASSPRTSGRYEQYFGPGTRLTVT.